This is a list of T cell receptor beta chains from one sample in a study of blood T cell repertoires in COVID-19. Measured with immunoSEQ multiplex PCR; TCRdb has only the in-frame clones, and not every one. Of 200,000 or so clones listed, around 81% are singletons. Sequenced sample: peripheral blood. Receptors were obtained from a woman at least 80 years old with COVID-19, enrolled during active disease. The CDR3 runs from the conserved cysteine through the conserved F or W. Fields, in order: D gene, clone size, V gene, J gene, CDR3 DNA, CDR3 protein. A D gene is named only where the DNA matches it firmly. The size field is filled for only some rows; it gives once, few, many or a size class.

D gene: TRBD2; clone size: NA; V gene: TRBV19; J gene: TRBJ2-7; CDR3 DNA: TGTGCCAGTAGTATGTACGCTAGCGGTACCTACGAGCAGTACTTC; CDR3 protein: CASSMYASGTYEQYF
D gene: NA; clone size: NA; V gene: TRBV7-9; J gene: TRBJ2-1; CDR3 DNA: TGTGCCAGCAGCTTGGACACCTACAATGAGCAGTTCTTC; CDR3 protein: CASSLDTYNEQFF
D gene: NA; clone size: NA; V gene: TRBV7-9; J gene: TRBJ2-3; CDR3 DNA: TGTGCCAGCGGGAGGTCCACAGATACGCAGTATTTT; CDR3 protein: CASGRSTDTQYF
D gene: NA; clone size: NA; V gene: TRBV6-1; J gene: TRBJ1-4; CDR3 DNA: TGTGCCAGCAGTGGTGTCAGGGTGGTAACTAATGAAAAACTGTTTTTT; CDR3 protein: CASSGVRVVTNEKLFF
D gene: TRBD1; clone size: NA; V gene: TRBV24-1; J gene: TRBJ1-1; CDR3 DNA: TGTGCCACCAGTCAGGGGGGCGCGGAGACTGAAGCTTTCTTT; CDR3 protein: CATSQGGAETEAFF
D gene: NA; clone size: NA; V gene: TRBV28; J gene: TRBJ1-5; CDR3 DNA: TGTGCCAGCAGTTTAGGAGGTTATAGCAATCAGCCCCAGCATTTT; CDR3 protein: CASSLGGYSNQPQHF
D gene: TRBD1; clone size: NA; V gene: TRBV3-1/TRBV3-2; J gene: TRBJ1-4; CDR3 DNA: TGTGCCAGCAGCCAAGAACAGGGGCAAGTCGAAAAACTGTTTTTT; CDR3 protein: CASSQEQGQVEKLFF
D gene: TRBD2; clone size: few; V gene: TRBV7-6; J gene: TRBJ2-2; CDR3 DNA: TGTGCCAGCAGCCTTCGACTAGCGGGAGATGGTACCGGGGAGCTGTTTTTT; CDR3 protein: CASSLRLAGDGTGELFF
D gene: TRBD2; clone size: few; V gene: TRBV11-1; J gene: TRBJ2-1; CDR3 DNA: TGTGCCAGCAGCCCTAGCGGACTGTACAATGAGCAGTTCTTC; CDR3 protein: CASSPSGLYNEQFF
D gene: NA; clone size: once; V gene: TRBV30; J gene: TRBJ1-2; CDR3 DNA: TGTGCCTCAAGACAGGTTATTCCAACCTCTAACTATGGCTACACCTTC; CDR3 protein: CASRQVIPTSNYGYTF
D gene: NA; clone size: NA; V gene: TRBV5-5; J gene: TRBJ2-7; CDR3 DNA: TGTGCCAGCAGCAGCGTCGGTAGCACCTACGAGCAGTACTTC; CDR3 protein: CASSSVGSTYEQYF
D gene: TRBD1; clone size: NA; V gene: TRBV5-1; J gene: TRBJ1-6; CDR3 DNA: TGCGCCAGCAGCGTGGGACAGGGCAATTCACCCCTCCACTTT; CDR3 protein: CASSVGQGNSPLHF
D gene: TRBD2; clone size: NA; V gene: TRBV7-6; J gene: TRBJ2-1; CDR3 DNA: TGTGCCAGCAGTTCTAGCGGGGGGTTTATCCATGAGCAGTTCTTC; CDR3 protein: CASSSSGGFIHEQFF
D gene: TRBD1; clone size: NA; V gene: TRBV30; J gene: TRBJ1-4; CDR3 DNA: TGTGCCTGGAGTCCCGGGACAGTACGGTATTGGGGGAATACTGAAAAACTGTTTTTT; CDR3 protein: CAWSPGTVRYWGNTEKLFF
D gene: TRBD2; clone size: NA; V gene: TRBV3-1/TRBV3-2; J gene: TRBJ2-7; CDR3 DNA: TGTGCCAGCAGCCGGGCGGGAGGGCCCCTGGAGCAGTACTTC; CDR3 protein: CASSRAGGPLEQYF
D gene: TRBD1; clone size: NA; V gene: TRBV6-5; J gene: TRBJ1-3; CDR3 DNA: TGTGCCACCAGACAGGGGGCCTCTGGAAACACCATATATTTT; CDR3 protein: CATRQGASGNTIYF
D gene: TRBD1; clone size: NA; V gene: TRBV13; J gene: TRBJ1-2; CDR3 DNA: TGTGCCAGCAGCACTACCGGGACAGATTATGGAGGCTACACCTTC; CDR3 protein: CASSTTGTDYGGYTF
D gene: NA; clone size: NA; V gene: TRBV7-9; J gene: TRBJ2-3; CDR3 DNA: TGTGCCAGCAGCCCACGGGGGACGGATAACACAGATACGCAGTATTTT; CDR3 protein: CASSPRGTDNTDTQYF
D gene: NA; clone size: few; V gene: TRBV2; J gene: TRBJ2-5; CDR3 DNA: TGTGCCAGCAACTCGGTCCTAGCAATTTTAGGAGAGACCCAGTACTTC; CDR3 protein: CASNSVLAILGETQYF
D gene: NA; clone size: NA; V gene: TRBV30; J gene: TRBJ2-2; CDR3 DNA: TGTGCCTGGAGTGTAAATGGAGGGGACCCCTCGAACACCGGGGAGCTGTTTTTT; CDR3 protein: CAWSVNGGDPSNTGELFF
D gene: NA; clone size: NA; V gene: TRBV5-4; J gene: TRBJ2-3; CDR3 DNA: TGTGCCAGCAGGCCACCAGGGCTTAGCACAGATACGCAGTATTTT; CDR3 protein: CASRPPGLSTDTQYF
D gene: TRBD1; clone size: NA; V gene: TRBV5-4; J gene: TRBJ1-2; CDR3 DNA: TGTGCCAGCAGCTGGGACAGGGAAGCTGGTGGCTACACCTTC; CDR3 protein: CASSWDREAGGYTF
D gene: TRBD1; clone size: NA; V gene: TRBV18; J gene: TRBJ1-4; CDR3 DNA: TGTGCCAGCTCGCACGGGACAGGGAATGAAAAACTGTTTTTT; CDR3 protein: CASSHGTGNEKLFF
D gene: NA; clone size: NA; V gene: TRBV3-1/TRBV3-2; J gene: TRBJ1-1; CDR3 DNA: TGTGCCAGCAGCCGCAGGGTTAACACTGAAGCTTTCTTT; CDR3 protein: CASSRRVNTEAFF
D gene: NA; clone size: NA; V gene: TRBV19; J gene: TRBJ1-6; CDR3 DNA: TGTGCCAGTAGTACCGAACGGGACTGGGGCCGAAATTCACCCCTCCACTTT; CDR3 protein: CASSTERDWGRNSPLHF
D gene: TRBD2; clone size: few; V gene: TRBV27; J gene: TRBJ2-1; CDR3 DNA: TGTGCCAGCAGTTTAAGCCCCCTTAGCGGGAGGCCCTTGTATGAGCAGTTCTTC; CDR3 protein: CASSLSPLSGRPLYEQFF
D gene: TRBD2; clone size: NA; V gene: TRBV18; J gene: TRBJ2-7; CDR3 DNA: TGTGCCAGCTCACCGACTAGCGGTCCTCTAAGCGACGAGCAGTACTTC; CDR3 protein: CASSPTSGPLSDEQYF
D gene: NA; clone size: NA; V gene: TRBV2; J gene: TRBJ1-5; CDR3 DNA: TGTGCCAGCAGTGATAGAATACAGGTTAGCAATCAGCCCCAGCATTTT; CDR3 protein: CASSDRIQVSNQPQHF
D gene: NA; clone size: NA; V gene: TRBV19; J gene: TRBJ1-4; CDR3 DNA: TGTGCCAGTAGTATCTTAGGCAGGGCAACTAATGAAAAACTGTTTTTT; CDR3 protein: CASSILGRATNEKLFF
D gene: NA; clone size: NA; V gene: TRBV10-1; J gene: TRBJ1-5; CDR3 DNA: TGCGCCAGCAGGGGGCGGTCCCGCTCCAATCAGCCCCAGCATTTT; CDR3 protein: CASRGRSRSNQPQHF
D gene: NA; clone size: NA; V gene: TRBV5-1; J gene: TRBJ2-3; CDR3 DNA: TGCGCCAGCAGCTTGAGCGAGGGAGCAGATACGCAGTATTTT; CDR3 protein: CASSLSEGADTQYF
D gene: NA; clone size: NA; V gene: TRBV1; J gene: TRBJ2-3; CDR3 DNA: TGCACCAGCAGCCAAGAACTAGCGGGGGTCACAGATACGCAGTATTTT; CDR3 protein: CTSSQELAGVTDTQYF
D gene: TRBD2; clone size: NA; V gene: TRBV6-5; J gene: TRBJ2-7; CDR3 DNA: TGTGCCAGCAGCGGGACTAGCGGCCCTGGGGGGCAGTACTTC; CDR3 protein: CASSGTSGPGGQYF
D gene: NA; clone size: NA; V gene: TRBV6-5; J gene: TRBJ1-5; CDR3 DNA: TGTGCCAGCATGAAAGGGCCGGGACAGCCCCAGCATTTT; CDR3 protein: CASMKGPGQPQHF
D gene: TRBD2; clone size: NA; V gene: TRBV6-2/TRBV6-3; J gene: TRBJ2-1; CDR3 DNA: TGTGCCAGCAGCACCGGACTAGCGGATTACAATGAGCAGTTCTTC; CDR3 protein: CASSTGLADYNEQFF
D gene: NA; clone size: NA; V gene: TRBV5-6; J gene: TRBJ1-3; CDR3 DNA: TGTGCCAGCAGCTTTCAGGCCTACTCTGGAAACACCATATATTTT; CDR3 protein: CASSFQAYSGNTIYF
D gene: NA; clone size: NA; V gene: TRBV11-2; J gene: TRBJ1-3; CDR3 DNA: TGTGCCAGCAGCTTAGCGTTCCGGGGGGACACCATATATTTT; CDR3 protein: CASSLAFRGDTIYF
D gene: NA; clone size: NA; V gene: TRBV16; J gene: TRBJ2-1; CDR3 DNA: TGTGCCAGCAGCCAATCGAGGCCAGGGAGGAACAATGAGCAGTTCTTC; CDR3 protein: CASSQSRPGRNNEQFF
D gene: NA; clone size: NA; V gene: TRBV12-5; J gene: TRBJ1-1; CDR3 DNA: TGTGCTAGTGGGTTAGGACCAGGGGAAGCTTTCTTT; CDR3 protein: CASGLGPGEAFF
D gene: TRBD1; clone size: NA; V gene: TRBV19; J gene: TRBJ2-5; CDR3 DNA: TGTGCCAGTAGTATCGGACAGGGCGTGGGGACCCAGTACTTC; CDR3 protein: CASSIGQGVGTQYF
D gene: NA; clone size: few; V gene: TRBV7-2; J gene: TRBJ1-5; CDR3 DNA: TGTGCCAGCAGCGCCGAGACGGGACTTCAGCATTTT; CDR3 protein: CASSAETGLQHF
D gene: NA; clone size: NA; V gene: TRBV19; J gene: TRBJ1-1; CDR3 DNA: TGTGCCAGTAGTTGGAGGTCGGCTGTGAACACTGAAGCTTTCTTT; CDR3 protein: CASSWRSAVNTEAFF
D gene: NA; clone size: NA; V gene: TRBV30; J gene: TRBJ1-2; CDR3 DNA: TGTGCCTGGGGGGACTTCCCTGGCTACACCTTC; CDR3 protein: CAWGDFPGYTF
D gene: TRBD1; clone size: NA; V gene: TRBV14; J gene: TRBJ2-3; CDR3 DNA: TGTGCCAGCAGCCAAGTCCGGGACAGTCATAGCACAGATACGCAGTATTTT; CDR3 protein: CASSQVRDSHSTDTQYF
D gene: TRBD1; clone size: NA; V gene: TRBV18; J gene: TRBJ2-3; CDR3 DNA: TGTGCCAGCTCACCCAATAACAGGGGGCCTCTAAGCACAGATACGCAGTATTTT; CDR3 protein: CASSPNNRGPLSTDTQYF
D gene: NA; clone size: NA; V gene: TRBV7-9; J gene: TRBJ1-3; CDR3 DNA: TGTGCCAGCAGCTTATCCCTCCCCCAGGCTGGAAACACCATATATTTT; CDR3 protein: CASSLSLPQAGNTIYF
D gene: NA; clone size: NA; V gene: TRBV19; J gene: TRBJ1-2; CDR3 DNA: TGTGCCAGTAGACCCACAGGGTTTGCAAACTATGGCTACACCTTC; CDR3 protein: CASRPTGFANYGYTF
D gene: TRBD2; clone size: NA; V gene: TRBV7-6; J gene: TRBJ2-1; CDR3 DNA: TGTGCCAGCAGTGATCAGCGGGGGGGTCGCAATGAGCAGTTCTTC; CDR3 protein: CASSDQRGGRNEQFF
D gene: NA; clone size: few; V gene: TRBV13; J gene: TRBJ1-5; CDR3 DNA: TGTGCCAGCAGCTTAGGTCCCAGATTACAGCCCCAGCATTTT; CDR3 protein: CASSLGPRLQPQHF
D gene: NA; clone size: once; V gene: TRBV28; J gene: TRBJ2-7; CDR3 DNA: TGTGCCAGCAGTTTAAACGGCGGTCCTACCTACGAGCAGTACTTC; CDR3 protein: CASSLNGGPTYEQYF
D gene: NA; clone size: NA; V gene: TRBV18; J gene: TRBJ2-3; CDR3 DNA: TGTGCCAGCTCACCCCGGCTAGCCACAGATACGCAGTATTTT; CDR3 protein: CASSPRLATDTQYF
D gene: NA; clone size: NA; V gene: TRBV5-4; J gene: TRBJ1-1; CDR3 DNA: TGTGCCAGCAGCTTGTTACCTGGGGCGAACACTGAAGCTTTCTTT; CDR3 protein: CASSLLPGANTEAFF
D gene: NA; clone size: NA; V gene: TRBV9; J gene: TRBJ1-4; CDR3 DNA: TGTGCCAGCAGCGTAGGTTTAATGGGCAGGGGAAATGAAAAACTGTTTTTT; CDR3 protein: CASSVGLMGRGNEKLFF
D gene: TRBD1; clone size: NA; V gene: TRBV27; J gene: TRBJ2-1; CDR3 DNA: TGTGCCAGCACCTGGAGAGACAGGGTTTACAATGAGCAGTTCTTC; CDR3 protein: CASTWRDRVYNEQFF
D gene: TRBD1; clone size: NA; V gene: TRBV11-2; J gene: TRBJ1-1; CDR3 DNA: TGTGCCAGCAGCCTCGGGACAGGTCTAGACACTGAAGCTTTCTTT; CDR3 protein: CASSLGTGLDTEAFF
D gene: TRBD1; clone size: NA; V gene: TRBV27; J gene: TRBJ2-2; CDR3 DNA: TGTGCCAGCAGTAAATTGGGACAGGGGAGTGGAACCGGGGAGCTGTTTTTT; CDR3 protein: CASSKLGQGSGTGELFF
D gene: NA; clone size: NA; V gene: TRBV7-6; J gene: TRBJ2-2; CDR3 DNA: TGTGCCAGCCCCCCGGTCCGGATCACAAGGGAGCTGTTTTTT; CDR3 protein: CASPPVRITRELFF
D gene: TRBD1; clone size: NA; V gene: TRBV5-8; J gene: TRBJ1-4; CDR3 DNA: TGTGCCAGCAGACAGGGGTATAGGAATGAAAAACTGTTTTTT; CDR3 protein: CASRQGYRNEKLFF
D gene: TRBD2; clone size: NA; V gene: TRBV5-6; J gene: TRBJ2-7; CDR3 DNA: TGTGCCAGCAGTCAGGCTAGCGGGAGGTTCTACGAGCAGTACTTC; CDR3 protein: CASSQASGRFYEQYF